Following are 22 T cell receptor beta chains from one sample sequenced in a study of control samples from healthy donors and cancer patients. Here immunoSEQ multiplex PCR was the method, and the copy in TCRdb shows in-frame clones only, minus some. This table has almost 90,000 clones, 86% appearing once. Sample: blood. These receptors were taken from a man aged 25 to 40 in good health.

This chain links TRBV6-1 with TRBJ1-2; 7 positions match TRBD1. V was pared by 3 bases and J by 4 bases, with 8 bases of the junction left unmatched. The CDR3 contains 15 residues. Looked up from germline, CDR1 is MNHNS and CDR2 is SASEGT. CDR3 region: CASSDPGTALYGYTF. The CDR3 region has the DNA TGTGCCAGCAGTGACCCCGGGACAGCTCTCTATGGCTACACCTTC.

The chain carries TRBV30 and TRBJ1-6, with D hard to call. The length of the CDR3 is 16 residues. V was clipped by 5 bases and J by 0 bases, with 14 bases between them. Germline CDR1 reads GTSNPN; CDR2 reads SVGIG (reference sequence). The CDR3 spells CAWGDEASSYNSPLHF. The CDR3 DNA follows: TGTGCCTGGGGCGACGAAGCCAGCTCCTATAATTCACCCCTCCACTTT.

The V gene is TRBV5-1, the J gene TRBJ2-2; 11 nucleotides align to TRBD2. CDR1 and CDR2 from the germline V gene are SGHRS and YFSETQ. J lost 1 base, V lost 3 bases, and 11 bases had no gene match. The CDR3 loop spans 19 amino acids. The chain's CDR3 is CASSSYGTSGSLNTGELFF. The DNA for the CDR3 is TGCGCCAGCAGCTCGTACGGGACTAGCGGTTCCCTGAACACCGGGGAGCTGTTTTTT.

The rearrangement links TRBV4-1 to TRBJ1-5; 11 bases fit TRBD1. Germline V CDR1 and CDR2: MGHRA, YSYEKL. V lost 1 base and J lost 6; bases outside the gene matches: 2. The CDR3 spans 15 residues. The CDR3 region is CASSQGTGGGQPQHF. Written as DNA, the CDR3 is TGCGCCAGCAGCCAAGGGACAGGGGGCGGTCAGCCCCAGCATTTT.

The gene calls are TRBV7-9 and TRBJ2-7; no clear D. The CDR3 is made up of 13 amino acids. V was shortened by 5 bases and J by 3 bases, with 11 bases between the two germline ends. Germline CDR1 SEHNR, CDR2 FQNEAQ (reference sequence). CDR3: CASSESLSYEQYF. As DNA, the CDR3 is TGTGCCAGCAGCGAATCCCTCAGCTACGAGCAGTACTTC. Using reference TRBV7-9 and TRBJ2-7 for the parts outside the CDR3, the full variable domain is DTGVSQNPRHKITKRGQNVTFRCDPISEHNRLYWYRQTLGQGPEFLTYFQNEAQLEKSRLLSDRFSAERPKGSFSTLEIQRTEQGDSAMYLCASSESLSYEQYFGPGTRLTVT.

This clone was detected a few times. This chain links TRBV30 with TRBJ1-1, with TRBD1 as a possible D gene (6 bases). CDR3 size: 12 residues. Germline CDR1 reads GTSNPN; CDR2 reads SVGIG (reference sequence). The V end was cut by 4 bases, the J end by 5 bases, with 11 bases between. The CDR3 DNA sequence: TGTGCCTGGAATATAAGGGGGACTGAAGCTTTCTTT. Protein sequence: CAWNIRGTEAFF.

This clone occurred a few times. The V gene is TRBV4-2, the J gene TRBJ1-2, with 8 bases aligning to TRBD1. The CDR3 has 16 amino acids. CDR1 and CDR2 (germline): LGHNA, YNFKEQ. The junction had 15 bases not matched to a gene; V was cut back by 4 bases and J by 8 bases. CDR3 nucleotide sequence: TGTGCCAGCAGCCGAGAACAGGGGGAGTTCAGACAGGGCTACACCTTC. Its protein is CASSREQGEFRQGYTF.

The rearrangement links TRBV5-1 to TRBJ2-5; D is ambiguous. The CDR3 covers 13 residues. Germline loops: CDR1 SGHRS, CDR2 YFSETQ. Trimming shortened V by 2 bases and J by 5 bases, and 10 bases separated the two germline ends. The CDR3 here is CASSFDGEETQYF. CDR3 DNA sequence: TGCGCCAGCAGCTTCGACGGAGAGGAGACCCAGTACTTC.

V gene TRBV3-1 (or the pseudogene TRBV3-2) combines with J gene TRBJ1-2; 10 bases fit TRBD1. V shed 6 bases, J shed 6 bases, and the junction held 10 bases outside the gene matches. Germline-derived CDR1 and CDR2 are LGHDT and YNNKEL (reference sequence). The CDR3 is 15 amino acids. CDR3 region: CASRSRQGADNGYTF. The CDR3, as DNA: TGTGCCAGCAGGTCCAGACAGGGGGCAGATAATGGCTACACCTTC.

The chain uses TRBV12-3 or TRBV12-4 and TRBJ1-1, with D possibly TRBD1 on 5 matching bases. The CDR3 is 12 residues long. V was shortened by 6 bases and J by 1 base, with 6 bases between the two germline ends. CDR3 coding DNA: TGTGCCAGCAGGGGGCCGAACACTGAAGCTTTCTTT. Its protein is CASRGPNTEAFF.

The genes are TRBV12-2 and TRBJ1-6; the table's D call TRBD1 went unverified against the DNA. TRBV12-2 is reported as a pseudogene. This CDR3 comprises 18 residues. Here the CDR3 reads CASRLEPRGAGGNSPLHF. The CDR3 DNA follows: TGTGCAAGTCGCTTAGAACCCCGGGGCGCAGGGGGCAATTCACCCCTCCACTTT.

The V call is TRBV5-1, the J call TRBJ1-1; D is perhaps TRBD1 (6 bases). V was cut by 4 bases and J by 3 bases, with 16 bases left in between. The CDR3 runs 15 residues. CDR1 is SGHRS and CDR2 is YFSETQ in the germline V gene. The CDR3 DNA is TGCGCCAGCAGCCTCGAGGGGGGGACCTACACTGAAGCTTTCTTT. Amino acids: CASSLEGGTYTEAFF.

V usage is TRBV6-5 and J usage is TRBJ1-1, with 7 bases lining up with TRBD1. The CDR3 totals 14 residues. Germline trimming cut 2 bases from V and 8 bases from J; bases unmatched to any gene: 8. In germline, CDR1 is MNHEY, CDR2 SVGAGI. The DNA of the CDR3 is TGTGCCAGCAGTTACCCGGACAGGCTCGGGGAAGCTTTCTTT. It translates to CASSYPDRLGEAFF.

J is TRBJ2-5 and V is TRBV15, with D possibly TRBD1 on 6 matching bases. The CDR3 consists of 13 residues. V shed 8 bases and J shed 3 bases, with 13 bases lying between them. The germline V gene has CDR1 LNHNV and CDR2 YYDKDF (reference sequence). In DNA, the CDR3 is TGTGCCACCGGGGACATATCTAAAGAGACCCAGTACTTC. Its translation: CATGDISKETQYF.

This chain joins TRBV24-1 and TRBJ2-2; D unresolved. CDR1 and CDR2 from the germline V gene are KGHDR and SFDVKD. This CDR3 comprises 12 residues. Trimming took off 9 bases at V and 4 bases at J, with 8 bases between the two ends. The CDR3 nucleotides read TGTGCCACCGAAGCTTCCACCGGGGAGCTGTTTTTT. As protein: CATEASTGELFF.

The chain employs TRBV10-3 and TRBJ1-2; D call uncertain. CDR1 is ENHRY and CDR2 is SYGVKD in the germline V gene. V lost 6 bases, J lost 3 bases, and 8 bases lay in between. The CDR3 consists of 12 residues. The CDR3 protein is CAIRNVDYGYTF. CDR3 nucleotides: TGTGCCATCAGGAACGTGGACTATGGCTACACCTTC.

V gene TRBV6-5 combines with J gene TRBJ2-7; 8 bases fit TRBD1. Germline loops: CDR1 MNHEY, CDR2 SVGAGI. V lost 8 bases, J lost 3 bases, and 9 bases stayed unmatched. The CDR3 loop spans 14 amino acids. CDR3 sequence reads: CASASLGQGYEQYF. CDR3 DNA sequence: TGTGCCAGCGCCTCTTTAGGACAGGGCTACGAGCAGTACTTC.

The CDR3 is CASIGTSGGGTQYF. The CDR3 nucleotides read TGTGCCAGCATAGGAACTAGCGGGGGAGGTACGCAGTATTTT. The chain carries TRBV6-5 and TRBJ2-3; 11 nucleotides align to TRBD2. The CDR3 runs 14 residues. From germline, CDR1 is MNHEY and CDR2 SVGAGI. The V segment lost 7 bases and the J segment 8 bases; nucleotides outside the gene matches: 8.

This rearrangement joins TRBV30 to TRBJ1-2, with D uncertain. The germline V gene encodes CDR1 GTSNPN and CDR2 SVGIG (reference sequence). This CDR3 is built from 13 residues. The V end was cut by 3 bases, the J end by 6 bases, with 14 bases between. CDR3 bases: TGTGCCTGGAGCCCCGACACGGGCCATGGCTACACCTTC. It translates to CAWSPDTGHGYTF.

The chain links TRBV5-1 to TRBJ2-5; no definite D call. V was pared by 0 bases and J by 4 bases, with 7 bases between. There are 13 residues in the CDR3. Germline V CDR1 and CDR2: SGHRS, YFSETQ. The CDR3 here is CASSLVSAETQYF. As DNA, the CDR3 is TGCGCCAGCAGCTTGGTCTCGGCAGAGACCCAGTACTTC.

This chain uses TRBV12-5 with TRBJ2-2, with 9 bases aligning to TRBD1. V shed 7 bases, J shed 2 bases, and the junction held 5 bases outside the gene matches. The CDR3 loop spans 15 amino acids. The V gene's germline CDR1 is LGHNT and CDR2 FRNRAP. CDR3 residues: CASAKQGANTGELFF. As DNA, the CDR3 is TGTGCTAGTGCCAAACAGGGGGCTAACACCGGGGAGCTGTTTTTT.

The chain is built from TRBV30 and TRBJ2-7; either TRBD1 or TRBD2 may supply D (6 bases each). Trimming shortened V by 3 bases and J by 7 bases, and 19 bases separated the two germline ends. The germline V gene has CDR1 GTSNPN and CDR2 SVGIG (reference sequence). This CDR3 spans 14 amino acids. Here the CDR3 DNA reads TGTGCCTGGAGGGGGGGACAAGGGTTTTGGGAGCAGTACTTC. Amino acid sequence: CAWRGGQGFWEQYF.